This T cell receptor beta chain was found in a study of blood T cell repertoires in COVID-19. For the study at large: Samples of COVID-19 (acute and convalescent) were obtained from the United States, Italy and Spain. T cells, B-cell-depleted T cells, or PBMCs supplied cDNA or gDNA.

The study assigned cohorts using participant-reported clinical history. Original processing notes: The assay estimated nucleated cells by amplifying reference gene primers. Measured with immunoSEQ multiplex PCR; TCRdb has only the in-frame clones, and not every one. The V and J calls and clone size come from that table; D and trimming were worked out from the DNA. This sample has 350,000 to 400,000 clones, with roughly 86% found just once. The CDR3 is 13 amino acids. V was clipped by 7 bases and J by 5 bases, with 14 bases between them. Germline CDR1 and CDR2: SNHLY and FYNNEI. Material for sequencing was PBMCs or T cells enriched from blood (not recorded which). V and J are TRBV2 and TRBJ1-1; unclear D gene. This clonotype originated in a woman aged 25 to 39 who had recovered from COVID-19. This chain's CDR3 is CASTREYQTEAFF. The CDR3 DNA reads TGTGCCAGCACTCGGGAATATCAAACTGAAGCTTTCTTT.